The entry that follows covers one TCR beta chain sequence. Antigen: not known. Trimming took off 10 bases at V and 2 bases at J, with 9 bases between the two ends. Germline V gives CDR1 SGHVS, CDR2 FNYEAQ. The CDR3 extends over 12 amino acids. The record originates from a study of identical twins. Notes on the study in general: High-abundance cord blood beta clonotypes had fewer insertions; memory repertoires showed none.

MiXCR, applied by TCRdb to the 5' RACE reads, yields one record per CDR3 protein. The sample carries 1.5 million to 2 million distinct CDR3 sequences, about 32% recorded once. The receptor comes from a newborn girl in good health. The chain employs TRBV7-6 and TRBJ1-5; TRBD1 might be the D (5 bases). Sequenced material: cord blood. CDR3 residues: CATTQGNQPQHF. CDR3 DNA sequence: TGTGCCACCACACAGGGCAATCAGCCCCAGCATTTT.